These 29 T cell receptor beta chains came from one sample sequenced in a study of T cell responses to AZD1222 COVID-19 vaccine. Clones were sequenced by immunoSEQ multiplex PCR, and TCRdb holds only the in-frame ones, with some missing. This sample has 150,000 to 200,000 clones; 90% to 95% occur once, and the top ten carry under 6%. The sequenced sample was peripheral blood, obtained 28 days after the second AZD1222 dose. The receptors were gathered from an adult who received the AZD1222 COVID-19 vaccine.

The chain joins TRBV5-5 to TRBJ1-2; D may be TRBD1 (5 bases). Germline V CDR1 and CDR2: SGHKS, YYEKEE (reference sequence). CDR3 length: 13 amino acids. Trimming removed 6 bases at V and 5 bases at J, with 14 bases between. CDR3 bases: TGTGCCAGCAACTATGGGACGGAGTATGGCTACACCTTC. As protein: CASNYGTEYGYTF.

V usage is TRBV28 and J usage is TRBJ1-2, with TRBD1 matching 7 bases. The CDR3 has 14 amino acids. J was trimmed by 5 bases and V by 10 bases; bases with no gene match: 13. Germline CDR1 is MDHEN and CDR2 is SYDVKM. CDR3: CAIGPRGGDYGYTF. In DNA form, the CDR3 reads TGTGCCATCGGGCCCCGAGGGGGCGATTATGGCTACACCTTC.

V gene TRBV28 combines with J gene TRBJ2-3; D perhaps matches TRBD1 (6 bases). Germline V gene sequence: CDR1 MDHEN, CDR2 SYDVKM. This CDR3 has 17 residues. V was pared by 4 bases and J by 7 bases, with 24 bases between. CDR3 region: CASSSNPGQGSMNTQYF. The CDR3 DNA reads as TGTGCCAGCAGTTCAAACCCTGGGCAGGGGAGTATGAATACGCAGTATTTT.

V is TRBV28 and J is TRBJ2-1, with 11 bases matching TRBD2. V shed 5 bases, J shed 3 bases, and the junction held 6 bases outside the gene matches. The CDR3 is 16 amino acids. From germline, CDR1 is MDHEN and CDR2 SYDVKM. CDR3 protein: CASSPSTSGGYNEQFF. The CDR3, as DNA: TGTGCCAGCAGTCCCTCAACTAGCGGGGGCTACAATGAGCAGTTCTTC.

The chain is built from TRBV4-1 and TRBJ1-1; 9 bases map to TRBD1. CDR1 and CDR2 (germline): MGHRA, YSYEKL. V was clipped by 5 bases and J by 2 bases; unmatched bases: 6. This CDR3 spans 15 amino acids. CDR3 residues: CASSGRTGDNTEAFF. Written as DNA, the CDR3 is TGCGCCAGCAGCGGAAGGACAGGGGATAACACTGAAGCTTTCTTT.

Comment on this clone: This same CDR3 is encoded by further DNA sequences in the sample. The chain joins TRBV5-8 to TRBJ1-5; a possible D gene is TRBD1 (5 bases). There are 14 residues in the CDR3. CDR1 and CDR2 from the germline V gene are SGHTS and YDEGEE. The V and J ends lost 0 bases and 7 bases respectively, with 11 bases between them. CDR3 region: CASSLDGGGQPQHF. The DNA for the CDR3 is TGTGCCAGCAGCTTGGATGGGGGAGGACAGCCCCAGCATTTT.

The chain couples TRBV5-1 to TRBJ2-7, with D uncertain. Trimming stripped 0 bases from V and 2 bases from J, with 12 bases between. The CDR3 runs 15 residues. Germline V gene lookup returns CDR1 SGHRS and CDR2 YFSETQ. CDR3 residues: CASSLEPGHTYEQYF. The DNA of the CDR3 is TGCGCCAGCAGCTTGGAGCCAGGTCATACCTACGAGCAGTACTTC.

V gene TRBV19 combines with J gene TRBJ1-2, with D tentatively TRBD1 (5 bases). V lost 3 bases to trimming and J lost 4 bases, with 18 bases between them. The CDR3 contains 16 residues. Germline CDR1 and CDR2: LNHDA and SQIVND (reference sequence). The CDR3 protein is CASSMRTGANGYGYTF. The DNA for the CDR3 is TGTGCCAGTAGTATGAGGACTGGGGCGAATGGCTATGGCTACACCTTC.

The chain employs TRBV7-9 and TRBJ2-4, with D possibly TRBD1 on 7 matching bases. The ends were cut back, 5 bases at V and 8 bases at J, with 19 bases in the middle. The CDR3 has 15 amino acids. CDR1 and CDR2 (germline): SEHNR, FQNEAQ (reference sequence). The CDR3 protein is CASSPVEGAWDIQYF. The CDR3 bases are TGTGCCAGCAGCCCAGTGGAGGGGGCCTGGGACATTCAGTACTTC.

This clone has ten or more counts. The chain carries TRBV6-5 and TRBJ1-2; maybe TRBD1 (6 bases). Germline V gene lookup returns CDR1 MNHEY and CDR2 SVGAGI. The CDR3 totals 15 residues. Trimming left V 6 bases short and J 8 bases short, with 22 bases between. The CDR3 spells CASSPRAGGAGGYTF. The DNA for the CDR3 is TGTGCCAGCAGCCCCCGGGCGGGGGGCGCGGGGGGCTACACCTTC.

This chain uses TRBV9 with TRBJ2-1; 7 bases fit TRBD2. Germline loops: CDR1 SGDLS, CDR2 YYNGEE. This CDR3 has 15 residues. V gave up 2 bases and J gave up 9 bases; unmatched junction bases: 11. The CDR3 sequence: CASSVGTMGVGEQFF. In nucleotides, the CDR3 is TGTGCCAGCAGCGTGGGGACTATGGGGGTTGGTGAGCAGTTCTTC.

The V gene is TRBV11-2, the J gene TRBJ2-3; the D gene is possibly TRBD2 (5 bases). Trimming removed 3 bases at V and 0 bases at J, with 7 bases between. Germline CDR1 and CDR2: SGHAT and FQNNGV. CDR3 length equals 14 residues. In DNA, the CDR3 is TGTGCCAGCAGCTTGGACTTTAGCACAGATACGCAGTATTTT. Translation: CASSLDFSTDTQYF. Supplemented by reference TRBV11-2 and TRBJ2-3, the full variable domain reads EAGVAQSPRYKIIEKRQSVAFWCNPISGHATLYWYQQILGQGPKLLIQFQNNGVVDDSQLPKDRFSAERLKGVDSTLKIQPAKLEDSAVYLCASSLDFSTDTQYFGPGTRLTVL.

The V gene is TRBV30, the J gene TRBJ2-2; D is ambiguous. Germline V gene data show CDR1 as GTSNPN and CDR2 as SVGIG (reference sequence). Trimming shortened V by 3 bases and J by 1 base, and 9 bases separated the two germline ends. CDR3 length: 14 amino acids. Written as DNA, the CDR3 is TGTGCCTGGAGAGAGGACGTGAACACCGGGGAGCTGTTTTTT. Translating it yields CAWREDVNTGELFF. The variable domain in full, with the rest retrieved from reference TRBV30 and TRBJ2-2, is SQTIHQWPATLVQPVGSPLSLECTVEGTSNPNLYWYRQAAGRGLQLLFYSVGIGQISSEVPQNLSASRPQDRQFILSSKKLLLSDSGFYLCAWREDVNTGELFFGEGSRLTVL.

The CDR3 coding sequence is TGTGCCAGCAGCCTCCGCTTGCGGACAAGAGAGGGGGACGAGCAGTACTTC. This codes for CASSLRLRTREGDEQYF. The chain couples TRBV7-2 to TRBJ2-7, with a weak D call TRBD1 (6 bases). Per germline, CDR1 SGHTA and CDR2 FQGNSA. The CDR3 is 17 amino acids. V was clipped by 5 bases and J by 5 bases, with 25 bases between them.

The chain recombines TRBV12-3 or TRBV12-4 with TRBJ1-5; no firm D call. Trimming pared 2 bases from V and 5 bases from J, leaving 4 bases between. The CDR3 has 12 residues. The CDR3 spells CASSLSYQPQHF. The CDR3 DNA reads TGTGCCAGCAGTTTAAGCTATCAGCCCCAGCATTTT.

V gene TRBV5-1 combines with J gene TRBJ2-1; 8 bases map to TRBD2. Germline-derived CDR1 and CDR2 are SGHRS and YFSETQ. The CDR3 extends over 15 amino acids. V was clipped by 4 bases and J by 5 bases; unmatched bases: 8. CDR3 sequence: CASSGTGTRNNEQFF. The CDR3 bases are TGCGCCAGCAGCGGGACCGGGACTAGAAACAATGAGCAGTTCTTC.

The chain recombines TRBV7-9 with TRBJ1-2; TRBD1 matches at 9 bases. V lost 4 bases and J lost 7; bases outside the gene matches: 16. Germline-derived CDR1 and CDR2 are SEHNR and FQNEAQ (reference sequence). The CDR3 length is 17 residues. The CDR3 loop is CASSSTGTGSFKGGYTF. In DNA form, the CDR3 reads TGTGCCAGCAGCTCTACCGGGACAGGGAGTTTTAAGGGTGGCTACACCTTC.

The chain has TRBV5-1 and TRBJ2-1; D is possibly TRBD1 or TRBD2 (5 bases each). The CDR3 spans 15 residues. In germline, CDR1 is SGHRS, CDR2 YFSETQ. The V end was cut by 4 bases, the J end by 1 base, with 12 bases between. The CDR3 protein is CASSLEAGSYNEQFF. In DNA form, the CDR3 reads TGCGCCAGCAGCCTGGAGGCAGGGTCCTACAATGAGCAGTTCTTC.

The chain has TRBV4-3 and TRBJ2-4; maybe TRBD2 (6 bases). The CDR3 has 16 residues. With 1 base removed from V and 1 base from J, the gap between germline ends came to 11 bases. The germline V gene encodes CDR1 LGHNA and CDR2 YSLEER. CDR3 loop: CASSQAREWAKNIQYF. CDR3 in DNA: TGCGCCAGCAGCCAAGCGCGGGAATGGGCCAAAAACATTCAGTACTTC.

The chain recombines TRBV7-3 with TRBJ1-1; the match to TRBD1 covers 12 bases. The germline V gene encodes CDR1 SGHTA and CDR2 FQGTGA. The CDR3 is 16 residues long. Trimming cost V 3 bases and J 1 base; bases outside gene matches: 3. This CDR3 reads CASSFLGQGANTEAFF. CDR3 sequence (DNA): TGTGCCAGCAGCTTTTTGGGACAGGGGGCGAACACTGAAGCTTTCTTT.

This chain uses TRBV24-1 with TRBJ1-1, with 8 bases that match TRBD1. The CDR3 is 13 amino acids. The V gene end was trimmed by 7 bases and the J gene end by 2 bases; junction bases not matched to a gene: 2. The germline V gene encodes CDR1 KGHDR and CDR2 SFDVKD. CDR3 nucleotide sequence: TGTGCCACCAGAGGACAGGGAAACACTGAAGCTTTCTTT. It codes for CATRGQGNTEAFF.

This chain links TRBV5-8 with TRBJ1-1; tentative D call: TRBD1 (6 bases). The V end lost 4 bases, the J end lost 0 bases, and 13 bases lay between the germline ends. The CDR3 length is 15 residues. The germline CDR1 and CDR2 sequences are SGHTS and YDEGEE. DNA for the CDR3: TGTGCCAGCAGCCGAGGACAGCCCATGAACACTGAAGCTTTCTTT. Translated: CASSRGQPMNTEAFF. Supplemented by reference TRBV5-8 and TRBJ1-1, the full variable domain reads EAGVTQSPTHLIKTRGQQATLRCSPISGHTSVYWYQQALGLGLQFLLWYDEGEERNRGNFPPRFSGRQFPNYSSELNVNALELEDSALYLCASSRGQPMNTEAFFGQGTRLTVV.

With regard to this clone: The junction differs from germline at one of its ends, possibly a read error. This chain's CDR3 is CASSPLGQNTDTQYF. CDR3 nucleotides: TGTGCCAGCTCCCCACTCGGACAGAACACAGATACGCAGTATTTT. The rearrangement uses TRBV18 and TRBJ2-3; D is perhaps TRBD1 (6 bases). CDR3 length equals 15 residues. Germline V gives CDR1 KGHSH, CDR2 LQKENI.

The chain joins TRBV29-1 to TRBJ1-2, with D tentatively TRBD1 (6 bases). Germline CDR1 reads SQVTM; CDR2 reads ANQGSEA. The CDR3 consists of 15 residues. V was cut by 6 bases and J by 0 bases, with 17 bases left in between. CDR3 loop: CSVAAERGANYGYTF. For the CDR3, the DNA is TGCAGCGTCGCAGCAGAAAGGGGGGCTAACTATGGCTACACCTTC.

The V and J genes are TRBV6-5 and TRBJ1-3, with D perhaps matching TRBD1 (5 bases). Trimming left V 7 bases short and J 0 bases short, with 13 bases between. CDR1 MNHEY and CDR2 SVGAGI come from the germline V gene. This CDR3 has 15 amino acids. The DNA of the CDR3 is TGTGCCAGCACCGGCGGGGCAAGCTCTGGAAACACCATATATTTT. Translated, it gives CASTGGASSGNTIYF.

The chain is built from TRBV5-5 and TRBJ1-5; a weak D match, TRBD1 (6 bases). The V gene lost 4 bases and the J gene lost 2 bases, with 10 bases spanning the gap. This CDR3 contains 14 residues. Looked up from germline, CDR1 is SGHKS and CDR2 is YYEKEE (reference sequence). The DNA for the CDR3 is TGTGCCAGCAGCGAACAGGGAGGCAATCAGCCCCAGCATTTT. The encoded protein is CASSEQGGNQPQHF. Filled out from reference TRBV5-5 and TRBJ1-5, the complete variable domain reads DAGVTQSPTHLIKTRGQQVTLRCSPISGHKSVSWYQQVLGQGPQFIFQYYEKEERGRGNFPDRFSARQFPNYSSELNVNALLLGDSALYLCASSEQGGNQPQHFGDGTRLSIL.

The chain has TRBV30 and TRBJ1-1, with D hard to call. CDR3 length: 15 amino acids. V lost 1 base and J 5 bases, leaving 17 bases between the germline ends. From germline, CDR1 is GTSNPN and CDR2 SVGIG (reference sequence). Written as DNA, the CDR3 is TGTGCCTGGAGTGACCACCCGACAAGCCCTACTGAAGCTTTCTTT. Protein sequence: CAWSDHPTSPTEAFF.

CDR3 protein: CASSRGREAFF. The DNA of the CDR3 is TGTGCTAGTTCTAGAGGCAGGGAAGCTTTCTTT. The chain links TRBV12-5 to TRBJ1-1; D gene uncertain. This CDR3 has 11 residues. V dropped 8 bases and J dropped 8 bases, with 12 bases sitting between them. In germline, CDR1 is LGHNT, CDR2 FRNRAP.

This clone was detected a few times. The rearrangement uses TRBV7-2 and TRBJ1-4; unclear D gene. The germline CDR1 and CDR2 sequences are SGHTA and FQGNSA. The CDR3 consists of 13 residues. Deletions cut 3 bases from V and 8 bases from J, with 10 bases between. Here the CDR3 reads CASSFAGEEKLFF. The DNA of the CDR3 is TGTGCCAGCAGCTTTGCTGGGGAGGAAAAACTGTTTTTT.